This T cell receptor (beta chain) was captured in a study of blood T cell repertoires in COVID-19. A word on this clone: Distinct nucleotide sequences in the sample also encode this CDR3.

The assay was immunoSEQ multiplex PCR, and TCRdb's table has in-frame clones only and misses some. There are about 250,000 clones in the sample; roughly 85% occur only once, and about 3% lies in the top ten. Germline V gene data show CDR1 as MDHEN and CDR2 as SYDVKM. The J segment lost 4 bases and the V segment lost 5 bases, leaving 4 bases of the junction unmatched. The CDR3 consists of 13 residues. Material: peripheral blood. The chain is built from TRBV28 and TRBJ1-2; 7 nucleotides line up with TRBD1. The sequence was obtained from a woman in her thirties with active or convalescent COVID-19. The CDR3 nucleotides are TGTGCCAGCAGTCTTCCAGGGGGCTATGGCTACACCTTC. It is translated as CASSLPGGYGYTF.